This T cell receptor beta chain emerged from a study of graft-versus-host responses after intestinal transplantation. Only in-frame clones appear in the TCRdb table, and some are missing; sequencing was by immunoSEQ multiplex PCR. The table shows about 3,800 clones, with around 41% occurring only once. Study-level findings and limits: Ileal or blood samples showed some GvH clones first, and such clones were also found in recipient marrow.

Investigators plated around 200,000 CFSE-labeled responder cells together with around 200,000 irradiated stimulator cells labeled with violet dye. V was pared by 1 base and J by 5 bases, with 16 bases between. The CDR3 is 16 residues long. Germline V lookup: CDR1 LNHNV, CDR2 YYDKDF (reference sequence). The specimen was alloreactive CD8+ T cells from a mixed lymphocyte reaction culture, collected before transplantation. Subset described: CFSE-low proliferating T cells sorted from roughly six-day pre-transplant mixed lymphocyte reaction (GvH or HvG direction). This sequence originates from a human patient who was an organ donor for intestinal transplantation. The rearrangement links TRBV15 to TRBJ2-3, with D possibly being TRBD1 (6 bases). CDR3 sequence: CATSRAGDLAQDTQYF. CDR3 nucleotide sequence: TGTGCCACCAGCAGAGCAGGGGATCTAGCACAAGATACGCAGTATTTT.